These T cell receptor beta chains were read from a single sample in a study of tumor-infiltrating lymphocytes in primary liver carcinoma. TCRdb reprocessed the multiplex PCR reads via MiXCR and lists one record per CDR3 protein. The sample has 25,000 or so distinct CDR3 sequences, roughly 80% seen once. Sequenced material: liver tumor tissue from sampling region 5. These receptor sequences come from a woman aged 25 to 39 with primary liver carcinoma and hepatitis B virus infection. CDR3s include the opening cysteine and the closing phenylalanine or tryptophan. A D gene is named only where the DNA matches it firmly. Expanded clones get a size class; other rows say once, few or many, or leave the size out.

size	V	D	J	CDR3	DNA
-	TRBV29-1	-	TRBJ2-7	CGVPSRKQVYEQYF	TGCGGCGTACCCAGTCGGAAGCAGGTTTACGAGCAGTACTTC
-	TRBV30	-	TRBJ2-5	CAWKDLGAALGTQYF	TGTGCTTGGAAGGACTTGGGCGCGGCCCTAGGAACCCAGTACTTC
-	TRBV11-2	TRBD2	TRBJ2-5	CASSYDTSVATQYF	TGTGCCAGCAGCTATGATACTAGCGTGGCGACCCAGTACTTC
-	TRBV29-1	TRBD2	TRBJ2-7	CSVNQGLAGVLYEQYF	TGCAGCGTGAACCAGGGACTAGCGGGAGTGTTATACGAGCAGTACTTC
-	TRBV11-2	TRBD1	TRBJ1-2	CACSRRGHGDYGYTF	TGTGCCTGCAGCCGTAGGGGGCACGGGGACTATGGCTACACCTTC
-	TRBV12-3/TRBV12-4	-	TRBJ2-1	CLSSVDPLYNEQFF	TGTCTCAGCAGTGTGGATCCCTTATACAATGAGCAGTTCTTC
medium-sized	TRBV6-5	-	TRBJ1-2	CASSSEFRAARGYTF	TGTGCCAGCAGTAGCGAATTCAGGGCCGCTCGGGGCTACACCTTC
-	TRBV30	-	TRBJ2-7	CAWSGTVYEQYF	TGTGCCTGGAGTGGAACAGTGTACGAGCAGTACTTC
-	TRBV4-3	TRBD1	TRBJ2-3	CVNSQECRGHSDTQYF	TGCGTTAACAGCCAAGAATGCAGGGGGCATTCAGATACGCAGTATTTT
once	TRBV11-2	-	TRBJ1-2	CASNRRARGDYGYTF	TGTGCCAGCAACCGCAGGGCGCGTGGGGACTATGGCTACACCTTC
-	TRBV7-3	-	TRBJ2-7	CASSPMGGPTIEQYF	TGTGCCAGCAGCCCAATGGGAGGCCCCACCATCGAGCAGTACTTC
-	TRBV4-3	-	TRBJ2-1	CVSSQGAGSSNNEQFF	TGCGTCAGCAGCCAAGGTGCGGGAAGCTCCAACAATGAGCAGTTCTTC
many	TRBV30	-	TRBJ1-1	CAWGLDRLTEAFF	TGTGCCTGGGGCTTGGACAGATTGACCGAAGCTTTCTTT
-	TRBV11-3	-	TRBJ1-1	CPSREGNTEAFF	TGTCCTAGCAGGGAAGGGAACACTGAGGCTTTCTTT
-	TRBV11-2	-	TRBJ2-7	CVSSLETGDLRGQYF	TGTGTCAGCAGCTTAGAGACGGGGGATCTACGCGGGCAGTACTTC
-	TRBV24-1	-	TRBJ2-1	CGTRDTSYNERFF	TGTGGCACCAGGGACACTTCCTACAATGAGCGGTTCTTC
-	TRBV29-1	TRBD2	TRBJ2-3	CSAFRASGSGSDTQYF	TGCAGTGCCTTCCGGGCTAGCGGGAGTGGATCAGATACGCAGTATTTT
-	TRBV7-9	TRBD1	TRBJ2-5	CVSSRGTVHETQYF	TGTGTCAGCAGCCGAGGGACAGTCCATGAGACCCAGTACTTC
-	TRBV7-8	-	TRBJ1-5	CASNLAPTSKQPQHF	TGTGCCAGCAACTTAGCGCCGACCAGCAAACAGCCCCAGCATTTT
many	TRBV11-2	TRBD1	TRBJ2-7	CASSSTGGYEQYF	TGTGCCAGCAGCTCCACAGGGGGCTACGAGCAGTACTTC
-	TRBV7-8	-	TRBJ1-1	CASSLAPPDGLAFF	TGTGCCAGCAGCTTAGCTCCCCCCGATGGGCTCGCTTTCTTT
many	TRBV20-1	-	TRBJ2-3	CSARDPLGRPDTQYF	TGCAGTGCTAGAGATCCCTTAGGACGGCCAGATACGCAGTATTTT
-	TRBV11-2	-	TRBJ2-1	CASNLSLDGSYNEQLF	TGTGCCAGCAACTTAAGCCTGGACGGGAGCTACAATGAGCAACTCTTC
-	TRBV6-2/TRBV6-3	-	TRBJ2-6	CTSSYGGLGANILTF	TGTACCAGCAGTTACGGTGGGCTTGGGGCTAACATCCTGACTTTC
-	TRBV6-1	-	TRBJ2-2	CASSEALAGGTNTGELFF	TGTGCCAGCAGTGAAGCATTGGCTGGGGGGACGAACACCGGGGAGCTGTTTTTT
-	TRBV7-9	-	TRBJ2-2	CASIGGGTRELFF	TGTGCCAGCATCGGGGGCGGTACCAGGGAGCTGTTTTTT
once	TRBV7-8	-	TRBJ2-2	CASNSRGHTPNTKELSF	TGTGCCAGTAATTCGCGGGGCCACACGCCGAACACCAAGGAGCTGTCTTTT
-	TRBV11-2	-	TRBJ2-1	CVSSSFYGYNEHFF	TGTGTCAGCAGCTCTTTTTATGGGTACAATGAGCACTTCTTC
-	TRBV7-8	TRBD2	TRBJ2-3	CTSNSGEGISTDTQYF	TGTACCAGCAACTCCGGGGAGGGTATTAGCACAGATACGCAGTATTTT
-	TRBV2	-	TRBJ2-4	CASGAALHAKDIQYF	TGTGCCAGCGGTGCTGCCTTACACGCAAAAGACATTCAGTACTTC
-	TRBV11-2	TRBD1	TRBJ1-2	CTSGPRQGNGYTF	TGTACCAGCGGCCCCCGACAGGGAAACGGCTACACCTTC
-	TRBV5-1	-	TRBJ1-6	CARSQQGGLSALHF	TGCGCCCGCAGCCAACAAGGGGGGCTCTCTGCCCTCCACTTT
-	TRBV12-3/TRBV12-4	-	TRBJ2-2	CASNPRAGADTGELFF	TGTGCCAGCAATCCCCGAGCTGGGGCCGACACCGGGGAGCTGTTCTTT
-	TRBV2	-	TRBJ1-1	CASSEWVKNTEASF	TGTGCCAGCAGTGAGTGGGTGAAGAACACTGAAGCCTCCTTT
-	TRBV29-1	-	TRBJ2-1	CRAATAVSSNEQFF	TGCCGCGCCGCGACAGCAGTAAGCTCCAATGAGCAGTTCTTC
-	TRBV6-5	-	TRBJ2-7	CVNSYKDSSSYEQYF	TGTGTCAACAGTTACAAGGACAGCAGTTCCTACGAGCAGTACTTC
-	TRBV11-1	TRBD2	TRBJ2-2	CASSSVIAGVSGELFF	TGTGCCAGTAGCAGTGTTATAGCGGGAGTGTCCGGGGAGCTGTTTTTT
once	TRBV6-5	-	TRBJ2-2	CASSTRTAFTGELFF	TGTGCCAGCAGTACGCGGACAGCGTTCACCGGAGAGCTGTTTTTT